A single TCR beta chain is shown here with its context. Under the authors' procedure: For nucleated cells, counts were estimated from reference gene primer amplification. Measured with immunoSEQ multiplex PCR; TCRdb has only the in-frame clones, and not every one. V, J and clone size were drawn from that table, and D and trimming were deduced from the DNA. This sample has 100,000 or so clones, with 84% found just once. This sample is part of a study of blood T cell repertoires in COVID-19. From germline, CDR1 is SGHRS and CDR2 YFSETQ. The CDR3 is 16 residues long. V lost 0 bases to trimming and J lost 5 bases, with 16 bases between them.

This TCR derives from a man aged 35 to 55 with active or convalescent COVID-19. The chain carries TRBV5-1 and TRBJ2-3, with D possibly matching TRBD2 (6 bases). The sequencing sample was made of peripheral blood. CDR3 amino acids: CASSLDGVEGGDTQYF. The CDR3 DNA reads as TGCGCCAGCAGCTTGGACGGGGTGGAGGGTGGAGATACGCAGTATTTT.